The clone carrying this T cell receptor beta chain was recorded a few times. What it recognizes is unknown. In TCRdb, the RT-PCR reads were re-called with MiXCR into one record per CDR3 protein. The table records roughly 540,000 distinct CDR3 sequences, under 30% of them present only once. CDR3 size: 18 residues. Germline V gives CDR1 MNHEY, CDR2 SVGEGT. V lost 5 bases to trimming and J lost 10 bases, with 27 bases between them. The data belong to a study of response to subunit inactivated influenza vaccine. Whole-study results and caveats: Each seasonal influenza vaccination recruits few new T cells, the authors suggested.

The sample also formed part of further work on T cells expressing NK-cell markers. This second study says: The TCR beta cDNA came from 5'RACE template switching with UMIs. Roughly six donors carried dominant NKG2C+ clonotypes that made up roughly 1.0-8% of their CD8+ T cells.

This clonotype was obtained from a man between 50 and 59 years old who received an inactivated influenza vaccine. The starting material was CD4+ T cells sorted from PBMCs, obtained about 12 days after vaccination. This chain connects TRBV6-2 or TRBV6-3 to TRBJ2-6; possible D gene TRBD2, 6 bases. CDR3: CASSPQFRGAQNDNVLTF. As DNA, the CDR3 is TGTGCCAGCAGTCCTCAATTCCGCGGGGCCCAAAACGATAACGTCCTGACTTTC.